This T cell receptor beta chain emerged from a study of cytomegalovirus exposure and HLA in healthy donors. With respect to this clone: Its matching antigen is unknown.

Germline trimming cut 5 bases from V and 0 bases from J; bases unmatched to any gene: 4. CDR1 SGHTA and CDR2 FQGNSA come from the germline V gene. The CDR3 is made up of 16 amino acids. Researchers ran the PCR with 60 Vbeta and 13 Jbeta primers. Sequencing was performed with immunoSEQ multiplex PCR; in TCRdb, only in-frame clones are kept and a portion is missing. The sample carries 160,000 or so clones, around four fifths recorded once. General study points: An assumption of roughly uniform sequencing depth across donors underlay the presence/absence analyses.

Sampled while nominally healthy, donors likely had unrecorded immune exposures. The chain is built from TRBV7-2 and TRBJ2-7; TRBD2 agrees at 13 bases. This TCR was sampled from a woman aged 45 to 65 in good health and CMV-seronegative. Sequencing used PBMCs. The CDR3 region has the DNA TGTGCCAGCAGCCCTTGGACTAGCGGGAGCTCCTACGAGCAGTACTTC. Translating gives CASSPWTSGSSYEQYF.